This TCR beta chain was documented in a study of Ad26.COV2.S vaccination and SARS-CoV-2 variants. V lost 1 base to trimming and J lost 4 bases, with 7 bases between them. This CDR3 is built from 14 residues. Germline V gives CDR1 LNHNV, CDR2 YYDKDF (reference sequence). Assay: immunoSEQ multiplex PCR; the TCRdb copy retains only in-frame clones and omits some. This sample has 440,000 or so clones, with 92% found just once. The treatment: 15 to 20 received Ad26.COV2.S at low or high dose, single or two shots; about 5 received placebo; per-sample allocation not given. The samples were gathered on day 63 after the first injection of vaccine or placebo. An 18-55-year-old adult in Boston served as donor.

The V gene is TRBV15, the J gene TRBJ1-4; a possible D gene is TRBD1 (5 bases). The sequence came from a person between 18 and 65 years old who received the Ad26.COV2.S COVID-19 vaccine or a placebo. This sample comprised peripheral blood, obtained in a trial of Ad26.COV2.S vaccine versus placebo. In DNA, the CDR3 is TGTGCCACCAGCAGAGCAGGGAATAATGAAAAACTGTTTTTT. It is translated as CATSRAGNNEKLFF.